This T cell receptor beta chain emerged from a study of patients and donors after allogeneic stem cell transplantation. TCRdb re-called the RT-PCR reads with MiXCR, one entry per CDR3 protein. The sample holds 100,000 to 120,000 distinct CDR3 sequences; approximately 40% are singletons and the top ten take around 30%. In this sample, this clonotype turned up a few times. In germline, CDR1 is SGHVS, CDR2 FNYEAQ. V was clipped by 5 bases and J by 6 bases, with 13 bases between them. This CDR3 spans 13 amino acids. This sequence joins TRBV7-6 and TRBJ1-1; no clear D. Sequenced sample: blood, either unsorted or a sorted T cell fraction (not recorded which). The source of this sequence is a human donor who was either an allogeneic HSCT recipient or a stem cell or donor lymphocyte infusion donor (not recorded which). It is not recorded whose cells these are; they may come from a transplant donor. The DNA for the CDR3 is TGTGCCAGCAGCCCGCGGACGACCGCTGAAGCTTTCTTT. Translated, it gives CASSPRTTAEAFF.